What follows are 25 T cell receptor beta chains derived from one specimen sequenced in a study of early T cells in non-severe SARS-CoV-2 infection. TCRdb redid the calling of the 5' RACE reads with MiXCR, one entry per CDR3 protein. The sample carries about 99,000 distinct CDR3 sequences, around a sixth recorded once. The material sequenced was whole blood. The origin of the receptors is an adult who was a healthcare worker with PCR-confirmed SARS-CoV-2 infection or an uninfected control (not recorded which).

CDR3 protein: CASRHRLAGDTDTQYF. DNA of the CDR3: TGTGCCAGCAGGCATCGACTAGCGGGGGACACAGATACGCAGTATTTT. The rearrangement links TRBV6-1 to TRBJ2-3; 12 positions match TRBD2. CDR3 length: 16 amino acids. Germline trimming cut 6 bases from V and 2 bases from J; bases unmatched to any gene: 6. Germline values: CDR1 MNHNS, CDR2 SASEGT.

The J gene is TRBJ2-7, the V gene TRBV29-1, with 7 bases fitting TRBD2. Germline-derived CDR1 and CDR2 are SQVTM and ANQGSEA. With V trimmed by 5 bases and J by 5 bases, 12 bases remained unmatched. The length of the CDR3 is 14 residues. CDR3 protein: CSVRERRGTHEQYF. CDR3 sequence (DNA): TGCAGCGTTCGTGAGCGGCGGGGGACCCACGAGCAGTACTTC.

CDR3 sequence (DNA): TGTGCCAGCGCCACCGGGGACACCTATGGCTACACCTTC. This translates into CASATGDTYGYTF. J is TRBJ1-2 and V is TRBV12-3 or TRBV12-4, with D maybe TRBD1 (6 bases). The CDR3 extends over 13 amino acids. Deletions cut 8 bases from V and 4 bases from J, with 14 bases between.

The chain couples TRBV6-2 or TRBV6-3 to TRBJ1-2, with D tentatively TRBD1 (5 bases). Trimming removed 3 bases at V and 4 bases at J, with 9 bases between. CDR3 length equals 13 residues. Germline V gene sequence: CDR1 MNHEY, CDR2 SVGEGT. CDR3 coding DNA: TGTGCCAGCAGTTATTCGACAGTCTATGGCTACACCTTC. Translation gives CASSYSTVYGYTF.

The chain carries TRBV7-7 and TRBJ1-1; 7 bases are a match to TRBD1. The V gene's germline CDR1 is SSHAT and CDR2 FNYEAQ (reference sequence). V lost 5 bases to trimming and J lost 4 bases; unmatched junction nucleotides: 13. The CDR3 loop spans 16 amino acids. CDR3 bases: TGTGCCAGCAGCCCAATAATGACAGGGACGAGCACTGAAGCTTTCTTT. Translation gives CASSPIMTGTSTEAFF.

In this sample, this clonotype turned up a few times. The chain joins TRBV28 to TRBJ2-7, with D unclear. Trimming left V 1 base short and J 5 bases short, with 9 bases between. The CDR3 runs to 13 residues. Germline CDR1 reads MDHEN; CDR2 reads SYDVKM. The CDR3 loop reads CASSLFNLHEQYF. The CDR3 DNA sequence: TGTGCCAGCAGTTTATTTAACCTGCACGAGCAGTACTTC.

The rearrangement uses TRBV2 and TRBJ2-3; D is uncertain. CDR3 length equals 14 residues. Germline lookup yields CDR1 SNHLY and CDR2 FYNNEI. V lost 0 bases and J lost 0, with 4 bases in between. The CDR3 loop is CASSEASSTDTQYF. In nucleotides, the CDR3 is TGTGCCAGCAGTGAAGCATCTAGCACAGATACGCAGTATTTT.

The CDR3 region has the DNA TGTGCCAGCAGCCGTACGACAGGGGAGGAGACCCAGTACTTC. Translating it yields CASSRTTGEETQYF. The chain uses TRBV28 and TRBJ2-5; TRBD1 aligns across 8 bases. Per the germline V gene, CDR1 is MDHEN and CDR2 is SYDVKM. The CDR3 has 14 amino acids. The V gene end was trimmed by 6 bases and the J gene end by 5 bases; junction bases not matched to a gene: 8.

This clonotype was observed a few times. The rearrangement links TRBV28 to TRBJ1-6, with D perhaps matching TRBD1 (6 bases). CDR3 length: 18 amino acids. Germline V gives CDR1 MDHEN, CDR2 SYDVKM. Trimming removed 3 bases from V and 1 base from J, with 16 bases in between. CDR3: CASSFSGGLGSYNSPLHF. DNA for the CDR3: TGTGCCAGCAGTTTCTCTGGGGGGCTGGGTTCCTATAATTCACCCCTCCACTTT.

CDR3 sequence: CASSSIIKSGVGTDTQYF. In nucleotides, the CDR3 is TGTGCCAGCAGTTCCATCATAAAGAGCGGGGTCGGCACAGATACGCAGTATTTT. The rearrangement links TRBV6-6 to TRBJ2-3; 7 bases are a match to TRBD2. The CDR3 runs 18 residues. Per germline, CDR1 MNHNY and CDR2 SVGAGI (reference sequence). V was pared by 4 bases and J by 1 base, with 14 bases of the junction left unmatched.

This clonotype was counted between two and nine times. The chain couples TRBV27 to TRBJ1-1; no firm D call. Trimming stripped 6 bases from V and 1 base from J, with 12 bases between. The CDR3 is 14 amino acids. CDR1 and CDR2 (germline): MNHEY, SMNVEV (reference sequence). The CDR3 sequence is CASSPSVPNTEAFF. CDR3 sequence (DNA): TGTGCCAGCAGCCCATCCGTTCCGAACACTGAAGCTTTCTTT.

The gene calls are TRBV2 and TRBJ1-5, with D tentatively TRBD1 (5 bases). This CDR3 has 12 residues. The germline CDR1 and CDR2 sequences are SNHLY and FYNNEI. Trimming cost V 6 bases and J 4 bases, with 7 bases left between them. The CDR3 DNA is TGTGCCAGCAGGGGGGATAATCAGCCCCAGCATTTT. Its protein is CASRGDNQPQHF.

This clonotype was picked up a small number of times. The rearrangement links TRBV20-1 to TRBJ1-1; D gene unclear. The CDR3 is made up of 13 amino acids. CDR1 is DFQATT, CDR2 SNEGSKA, per germline (reference sequence). Trimming took 1 base from V and 1 from J, leaving 7 bases between them. The CDR3 here is CSARVPRNTEAFF. The CDR3 coding sequence is TGCAGTGCTAGAGTGCCCAGGAACACTGAAGCTTTCTTT.

This chain joins TRBV7-8 and TRBJ1-5; a possible D gene is TRBD1 (5 bases). Germline V CDR1 and CDR2: SGHVS, FQNEAQ. The CDR3 runs to 15 residues. The ends were cut back, 1 base at V and 2 bases at J, with 9 bases in the middle. The chain's CDR3 is CASSLGRDGNQPQHF. CDR3 DNA: TGTGCCAGCAGCTTAGGCAGGGATGGCAATCAGCCCCAGCATTTT.

This clonotype turned up a few times. The rearrangement uses TRBV6-2 or TRBV6-3 and TRBJ2-2, with D perhaps given as TRBD1 or TRBD2 (5 bases each). Trimming shortened V by 6 bases and J by 3 bases, and 14 bases separated the two germline ends. This CDR3 spans 15 amino acids. Germline CDR1 MNHEY, CDR2 SVGEGT. The CDR3: CASRVGTEYTGELFF. The CDR3, as DNA: TGTGCCAGCAGAGTCGGGACGGAATACACCGGGGAGCTGTTTTTT.

The chain recombines TRBV21-1 with TRBJ1-5. TRBV21-1 is a pseudogene segment. The CDR3 is 19 residues long. This CDR3 reads CASSVRCVAVEKGNQPQHF. CDR3 sequence (DNA): TGTGCCAGCAGCGTAAGGTGTGTCGCGGTGGAAAAGGGCAATCAGCCCCAGCATTTT.

For the CDR3, the DNA is TGTGCCACGGGACTTCCCGGAGGGACCGGGGAGCTGTTTTTT. It specifies CATGLPGGTGELFF. The rearrangement uses TRBV10-3 and TRBJ2-2; D may be TRBD2 (6 bases). Germline CDR1 and CDR2: ENHRY and SYGVKD. The CDR3 sequence is 14 residues long. V was cut by 10 bases and J by 5 bases, with 17 bases left in between.

V usage is TRBV10-1 and J usage is TRBJ2-2; TRBD1 might be the D (6 bases). Germline loops: CDR1 WNHNN, CDR2 SYGVQD (reference sequence). This CDR3 has 14 residues. V was cut by 3 bases and J by 4 bases, with 9 bases left in between. CDR3 DNA sequence: TGCGCCAGCAGTGATACAGGGTCCACCGGGGAGCTGTTTTTT. Amino acid sequence: CASSDTGSTGELFF.

This clonotype has a handful of counts. V gene TRBV19 combines with J gene TRBJ2-5; 7 bases line up with TRBD1. Trimming at V came to 5 bases and at J to 5 bases, leaving 14 bases not matched to a gene. Looked up from germline, CDR1 is LNHDA and CDR2 is SQIVND (reference sequence). CDR3 length: 16 amino acids. CDR3 sequence (DNA): TGTGCCAGTAGTTCGAAAGGACAGGTGGAGAAGGAGACCCAGTACTTC. The encoded protein is CASSSKGQVEKETQYF. Using reference TRBV19 and TRBJ2-5 for the parts outside the CDR3, the full variable domain is DGGITQSPKYLFRKEGQNVTLSCEQNLNHDAMYWYRQDPGQGLRLIYYSQIVNDFQKGDIAEGYSVSREKKESFPLTVTSAQKNPTAFYLCASSSKGQVEKETQYFGPGTRLLVL.

This clonotype has a single count. The chain uses TRBV4-3 and TRBJ1-2; the D gene is possibly TRBD1 (6 bases). The CDR3 is 13 amino acids. The germline CDR1 and CDR2 sequences are LGHNA and YSLEER. V was cut by 1 base and J by 8 bases, with 11 bases left in between. CDR3: CASSQVGAEGYTF. For the CDR3, the DNA is TGCGCCAGCAGCCAAGTGGGGGCGGAAGGCTACACCTTC.

This clonotype was observed many times. V and J are TRBV29-1 and TRBJ2-2; 7 bases map to TRBD2. This CDR3 contains 14 residues. CDR1 is SQVTM and CDR2 is ANQGSEA in the germline V gene. The junction had 4 bases not matched to a gene; V was cut back by 2 bases and J by 4 bases. CDR3 nucleotides: TGCAGCGTTGAAAGGGGCGGGGGCACCGGGGAGCTGTTTTTT. Translated, it gives CSVERGGGTGELFF.

This sequence joins TRBV5-4 and TRBJ1-2, with 8 bases lining up with TRBD1. The CDR3 loop spans 13 amino acids. Germline CDR1 SGHNT, CDR2 YYREEE (reference sequence). Trimming took 3 bases from V and 8 from J; bases not matched to a gene: 6. In DNA form, the CDR3 reads TGTGCCAGCAGCTGGACAGGGAGGGACGGCTACACCTTC. Amino acid sequence: CASSWTGRDGYTF.

Only a few counts were recorded for this clonotype. This chain connects TRBV28 to TRBJ2-3; 8 bases match TRBD1. V lost 2 bases and J lost 8; bases outside the gene matches: 6. Germline V CDR1 and CDR2: MDHEN, SYDVKM. CDR3 size: 14 residues. CDR3 coding DNA: TGTGCCAGCAGTTTACCCTTGACAGGGGTTACGCAGTATTTT. Its translation: CASSLPLTGVTQYF.

This chain uses TRBV10-3 with TRBJ2-7, with D perhaps matching TRBD1 or TRBD2 (6 bases each). This CDR3 is 15 amino acids long. Per germline, CDR1 ENHRY and CDR2 SYGVKD. V gave up 0 bases and J gave up 3 bases, with 12 bases separating them. DNA for the CDR3: TGTGCCATCAGTGAGTCGAAGGGGGGAGTCTACGAGCAGTACTTC. As protein: CAISESKGGVYEQYF.

The chain joins TRBV7-9 to TRBJ2-7, with D perhaps TRBD2 (5 bases). Looked up from germline, CDR1 is SEHNR and CDR2 is FQNEAQ (reference sequence). The V end was cut by 5 bases, the J end by 0 bases, with 14 bases between. The CDR3 contains 15 residues. CDR3 in amino acids: CASSPLASGSYEQYF. The CDR3, as DNA: TGTGCCAGCAGCCCTCTAGCCAGCGGCTCCTACGAGCAGTACTTC.